These 25 T cell receptor beta chains originate from one sample sequenced in a study of blood T cells in healthy people across ages. Primers used in a second PCR of about 7 to 12 cycles were a sample-barcoded 5' primer and a J-beta primer mix. A single record per CDR3 protein comes from TCRdb applying MiXCR to the 5' RACE reads. The sample contains approximately 770,000 distinct CDR3 sequences, 55% to 75% of which appear only once. The specimen sequenced was blood. The receptors shown here come from a man under 40 in good health.

V gene TRBV12-3 or TRBV12-4 combines with J gene TRBJ2-3; 14 bases align to TRBD2. J lost 2 bases, V lost 1 base, and 14 bases had no gene match. The CDR3 runs to 21 residues. CDR3 protein: CASSLGDKGLAGGAFTDTQYF. The CDR3 nucleotides are TGTGCCAGCAGTTTAGGTGATAAAGGACTAGCGGGAGGCGCTTTCACAGATACGCAGTATTTT.

Many counts were recorded for this clonotype. This sequence joins TRBV27 and TRBJ1-2, with TRBD1 as a possible D gene (5 bases). The germline V gene encodes CDR1 MNHEY and CDR2 SMNVEV (reference sequence). V lost 5 bases, J lost 8 bases, and 18 bases lay in between. This CDR3 comprises 14 residues. This chain's CDR3 is CASSLQGRGGGYTF. Here the CDR3 DNA reads TGTGCCAGCAGTCTCCAGGGTCGAGGAGGAGGCTACACCTTC.

This clonotype was detected only a few times. The gene calls are TRBV5-1 and TRBJ2-5, with 7 nucleotides matching TRBD1. Trimming took 4 bases from V and 2 from J; bases not matched to a gene: 8. The CDR3 contains 15 residues. From germline, CDR1 is SGHRS and CDR2 YFSETQ. CDR3 coding DNA: TGCGCCAGCAGCCTATGGACAGGAACGCAAGAGACCCAGTACTTC. It codes for CASSLWTGTQETQYF.

This clonotype was detected ten times or more. CDR3: CASSLSGTGRYGYTF. Written as DNA, the CDR3 is TGTGCCAGCAGTCTTTCCGGGACAGGGCGGTATGGCTACACCTTC. The V call is TRBV25-1, the J call TRBJ1-2; 9 nucleotides align to TRBD1. V trimming: 5 bases; J trimming: 5 bases; junction bases outside the gene matches: 9. CDR1 MGHDK and CDR2 SYGVNS come from the germline V gene. The CDR3 has 15 amino acids.

V usage is TRBV3-1 and J usage is TRBJ2-7; perhaps TRBD2 as D (6 bases). The CDR3 contains 15 residues. CDR1 LGHDT and CDR2 YNNKEL come from the germline V gene (reference sequence). V was pared by 4 bases and J by 0 bases, with 13 bases between. The CDR3 is CASSPLGTPSYEQYF. In DNA, the CDR3 is TGTGCCAGCAGCCCCCTGGGGACTCCCTCCTACGAGCAGTACTTC.

This clonotype was detected a few times. This chain links TRBV29-1 with TRBJ2-1, with no clear D. Between the trimmed V and J ends, which lost 4 bases and 13 bases, there was a span of 11 bases. Germline V lookup: CDR1 SQVTM, CDR2 ANQGSEA. The CDR3 totals 10 residues. The CDR3 reads CSVGVVIQFF. The DNA of the CDR3 is TGCAGCGTTGGGGTGGTTATCCAGTTCTTC.

The chain recombines TRBV7-9 with TRBJ1-2; 9 bases match TRBD1. J lost 7 bases, V lost 10 bases, and 7 bases had no gene match. The CDR3 is 12 residues long. The germline CDR1 and CDR2 sequences are SEHNR and FQNEAQ (reference sequence). The CDR3 bases are TGTGCCACACGGACAGGGGACGGTGGCTACACCTTC. Residues: CATRTGDGGYTF.

The chain employs TRBV5-1 and TRBJ2-2; the D is unclear. V gave up 3 bases and J gave up 10 bases, with 10 bases separating them. This CDR3 spans 12 amino acids. Germline loops: CDR1 SGHRS, CDR2 YFSETQ. CDR3 DNA: TGCGCCAGCAGCTCAACGAGCCCGGAGCTGTTTTTT. Amino acids: CASSSTSPELFF.

This sequence joins TRBV5-1 and TRBJ2-1; possibly TRBD1 for D (6 bases). The ends were cut back, 3 bases at V and 9 bases at J, with 22 bases in the middle. Looked up from germline, CDR1 is SGHRS and CDR2 is YFSETQ. The CDR3 extends over 16 amino acids. CDR3 region: CASSWNGLQGIAEQFF. Here the CDR3 DNA reads TGCGCCAGCAGCTGGAATGGGTTACAGGGAATTGCTGAGCAGTTCTTC.

The J gene is TRBJ2-7, the V gene TRBV4-3, with no clear D. The DNA end is a closer match to TRBJ2-5, so the J assignment may be wrong. CDR1 LGHNA and CDR2 YSLEER come from the germline V gene. This CDR3 comprises 16 residues. CDR3 bases: TGCGCCAGCAGCCAAGATTACGTGAGTTGGGGAGAGACCCAGTACTTC. It specifies CASSQDYVSWGETQYF.

The rearrangement joins TRBV29-1 to TRBJ1-2, with D possibly matching TRBD1 (6 bases). With 4 bases removed from V and 7 bases from J, the gap between germline ends came to 19 bases. The CDR3 consists of 14 residues. Germline CDR1 and CDR2: SQVTM and ANQGSEA. CDR3 coding DNA: TGCAGCGTTGTTTCGGATCGAGGGGGGAGTGGCTACACCTTC. This gives the protein CSVVSDRGGSGYTF.

This rearrangement joins TRBV7-3 to TRBJ2-1, with TRBD2 matching 8 bases. CDR3 size: 16 residues. CDR1 and CDR2 from the germline V gene are SGHTA and FQGTGA. With 5 bases clipped from V and 8 bases from J, the junction kept 14 bases outside the gene matches. CDR3 sequence: CASSQHSGSNPYEQFF. The CDR3 DNA is TGTGCCAGCAGCCAACACAGCGGGAGCAACCCCTATGAGCAGTTCTTC.

This clonotype has more than one count but fewer than ten. This chain links TRBV7-9 with TRBJ2-1, with TRBD2 matching 8 bases. The V segment lost 5 bases and the J segment 0 bases; nucleotides outside the gene matches: 6. The CDR3 is 16 amino acids. Germline V CDR1 and CDR2: SEHNR, FQNEAQ (reference sequence). This CDR3 is CASSGASGGSYNEQFF. CDR3 coding DNA: TGTGCCAGCAGCGGAGCGAGCGGGGGCTCCTACAATGAGCAGTTCTTC.

The CDR3 loop is CSASGRPGQTQETQYF. The CDR3, as DNA: TGCAGTGCTAGTGGCCGGCCCGGGCAGACCCAAGAGACCCAGTACTTC. The gene calls are TRBV20-1 and TRBJ2-5; D is undetermined. Trimming left V 3 bases short and J 1 base short, with 18 bases between. CDR3 length equals 16 residues. The germline V gene has CDR1 DFQATT and CDR2 SNEGSKA (reference sequence).

The chain carries TRBV20-1 and TRBJ2-7; 7 bases align to TRBD1. The germline CDR1 and CDR2 sequences are DFQATT and SNEGSKA (reference sequence). Losses at the gene ends were 4 bases for V and 7 bases for J; bases not matched to a gene: 16. This CDR3 region has 15 residues. CDR3 bases: TGCAGTGCTAAATCCCTAGGGGGCGCCTACAATGAGCAGTACTTC. Protein: CSAKSLGGAYNEQYF.

The rearrangement links TRBV7-2 to TRBJ2-3; D is possibly TRBD2 (6 bases). The V end lost 6 bases, the J end lost 7 bases, and 14 bases lay between the germline ends. CDR1 and CDR2 from the germline V gene are SGHTA and FQGNSA. The CDR3 length is 13 residues. The CDR3 nucleotides read TGTGCCAGCAGACGGGACCGGGGGAATACGCAGTATTTT. Its translation is CASRRDRGNTQYF.

In its sample, this clonotype was seen a few times. This chain uses TRBV7-6 with TRBJ2-4, with 9 positions matching TRBD1. The J call could be wrong; TRBJ2-7 is a better fit for the DNA end. The CDR3 consists of 15 residues. The V gene's germline CDR1 is SGHVS and CDR2 FNYEAQ. As DNA, the CDR3 is TGTGCCAGCAGTGCTCCGGGACAGGGTACCTACGAGCAGTACTTC. Translating gives CASSAPGQGTYEQYF.

The chain recombines TRBV7-6 with TRBJ2-1; D gene unclear. Germline V CDR1 and CDR2: SGHVS, FNYEAQ. The CDR3 contains 18 residues. With 3 bases removed from V and 0 bases from J, the gap between germline ends came to 18 bases. Written as DNA, the CDR3 is TGTGCCAGCAGCTTCCGTCAGGCGTTAAATCCCTCCTACAATGAGCAGTTCTTC. The encoded protein is CASSFRQALNPSYNEQFF.

This chain connects TRBV9 to TRBJ2-6; D unclear. The V gene's germline CDR1 is SGDLS and CDR2 YYNGEE. The CDR3 extends over 15 amino acids. Trimming pared 4 bases from V and 4 bases from J, leaving 12 bases between. In DNA form, the CDR3 reads TGTGCCAGCAGCCACAATGAGAAAGGGGCCAACGTCCTGACTTTC. Translating gives CASSHNEKGANVLTF. Using reference TRBV9 and TRBJ2-6 for the parts outside the CDR3, the full variable domain is DSGVTQTPKHLITATGQRVTLRCSPRSGDLSVYWYQQSLDQGLQFLIQYYNGEERAKGNILERFSAQQFPDLHSELNLSSLELGDSALYFCASSHNEKGANVLTFGAGSRLTVL.

For this clonotype: The junction differs from germline at one of its ends, possibly a read error. This chain connects TRBV7-2 to TRBJ2-3; 10 positions match TRBD1. Germline CDR1 reads SGHTA; CDR2 reads FQGNSA. The CDR3 is 16 amino acids. The CDR3 DNA sequence: TGTGCCCGCAGCTTGACAGGGGGCCCAAGCACAGATACGCAGTATTTT. Its protein product is CARSLTGGPSTDTQYF.

CDR3 sequence (DNA): TGTGCCAGCAGCTTAGAGGAGCAAGCGCAGTATTTT. Residues: CASSLEEQAQYF. The rearrangement links TRBV13 to TRBJ2-3, with D hard to call. The CDR3 covers 12 residues. CDR1 and CDR2 (germline): PRHDT, FYEKMQ (reference sequence). Trimming left V 1 base short and J 10 bases short, with 9 bases between.

CDR3 protein: CSARTATGGYGYTF. The CDR3 DNA reads as TGCAGTGCTAGAACGGCCACCGGGGGCTATGGCTACACCTTC. The chain joins TRBV20-1 to TRBJ1-2, with D perhaps TRBD1 (5 bases). The V gene lost 2 bases and the J gene lost 4 bases, with 14 bases spanning the gap. Germline lookup yields CDR1 DFQATT and CDR2 SNEGSKA (reference sequence). The CDR3 spans 14 residues.

The genes are TRBV29-1 and TRBJ2-3, with TRBD2 matching 9 bases. This CDR3 is built from 13 residues. Germline-derived CDR1 and CDR2 are SQVTM and ANQGSEA. V dropped 7 bases and J dropped 4; count of bases not matched to a gene: 6. CDR3 nucleotide sequence: TGCAGCGCCGCGGGGGGGAATTCAGATACGCAGTATTTT. It is translated as CSAAGGNSDTQYF.

V usage is TRBV7-9 and J usage is TRBJ2-7; no firm D call. The V end was cut by 1 base, the J end by 7 bases, with 17 bases between. CDR1 is SEHNR and CDR2 is FQNEAQ in the germline V gene (reference sequence). The length of the CDR3 is 15 residues. The chain's CDR3 is CASSLGDDSYNEQYF. In DNA, the CDR3 is TGTGCCAGCAGCTTAGGTGATGACTCCTACAATGAGCAGTACTTC.

This clonotype was found a few times. The chain uses TRBV7-2 and TRBJ1-2, with D possibly being TRBD1 (5 bases). The V and J ends lost 7 bases and 1 base respectively, with 13 bases between them. Germline V CDR1 and CDR2: SGHTA, FQGNSA. The CDR3 runs to 14 residues. CDR3 in amino acids: CASTSGNVNYGYTF. The CDR3 DNA sequence: TGTGCCAGCACCTCAGGGAATGTTAACTATGGCTACACCTTC.